These 27 T cell receptor beta chains were all obtained from the same sample, sequenced in a study of shared clonotypes between healthy human individuals. TCRdb's copy holds only in-frame clones and misses some; the assay was immunoSEQ multiplex PCR. The sample holds 950,000 to 1,300,000 clones, about 75% seen once. Source material: memory CD4+ T cells sorted from blood. Subset: CD45RA-negative fraction. Source of these receptors: a man between 18 and 29 years old in good health.

This clone was detected once. The gene calls are TRBV28 and TRBJ2-5; 10 bases map to TRBD1. Germline CDR1 is MDHEN and CDR2 is SYDVKM. The CDR3 is 16 residues long. After removal of 5 bases from V and 3 bases from J, the junction contained 9 bases not matched to a gene. CDR3 nucleotide sequence: TGTGCCAGCAGTCCTGGGACAGGGGTGCTCGAAGAGACCCAGTACTTC. This codes for CASSPGTGVLEETQYF.

The V gene is TRBV7-6, the J gene TRBJ2-2; D unresolved. V lost 5 bases to trimming and J lost 4 bases, with 14 bases between them. Per germline, CDR1 SGHVS and CDR2 FNYEAQ. CDR3 length: 15 residues. The CDR3 sequence: CASSPSSGSTGELFF. CDR3 sequence (DNA): TGTGCCAGCAGCCCCAGCAGTGGCTCCACCGGGGAGCTGTTTTTT.

In its sample, this clone was seen a few times. The gene calls are TRBV6-5 and TRBJ2-2; D uncertain. The CDR3 spans 15 residues. V was cut by 0 bases and J by 3 bases, with 8 bases left in between. Germline CDR1 is MNHEY and CDR2 is SVGAGI. CDR3 sequence reads: CASSYSGSYTGELFF. The CDR3 DNA reads TGTGCCAGCAGTTACTCCGGCAGCTACACCGGGGAGCTGTTTTTT.

This chain uses TRBV30 with TRBJ1-1; D possibly corresponds to TRBD1 (5 bases). V lost 0 bases and J lost 3, with 11 bases in between. The CDR3 contains 14 residues. Germline lookup yields CDR1 GTSNPN and CDR2 SVGIG (reference sequence). The CDR3 DNA sequence: TGTGCCTGGAGTGTAACAGGAGTCTACACTGAAGCTTTCTTT. Protein: CAWSVTGVYTEAFF.

The chain recombines TRBV30 with TRBJ2-7; no definite D call. Deletions cut 3 bases from V and 3 bases from J, with 9 bases between. There are 12 residues in the CDR3. Germline V gene lookup returns CDR1 GTSNPN and CDR2 SVGIG (reference sequence). CDR3 sequence reads: CAWSAQHYEQYF. CDR3 bases: TGTGCCTGGAGCGCTCAACACTACGAGCAGTACTTC.

For this clone: This same CDR3 is encoded by further DNA sequences in the sample. The CDR3, as DNA: TGTGCCTGGAGTGTAAAGGGCTCTAATGAAAAACTGTTTTTT. Translating gives CAWSVKGSNEKLFF. This chain links TRBV30 with TRBJ1-4; D unresolved. CDR1 and CDR2 (germline): GTSNPN, SVGIG (reference sequence). The CDR3 sequence is 14 residues long. V gave up 0 bases and J gave up 3 bases, with 8 bases separating them.

This clone was counted a single time. Other DNA variants within this sample encode the same CDR3. The genes are TRBV28 and TRBJ2-5; TRBD2 matches at 8 bases. Germline values: CDR1 MDHEN, CDR2 SYDVKM. CDR3 length: 14 residues. Trimming took 6 bases from V and 5 from J; bases not matched to a gene: 8. The CDR3 nucleotides read TGTGCCAGCAGATCCTCAGGCGGGGGGGAGACCCAGTACTTC. This gives the protein CASRSSGGGETQYF.

The chain joins TRBV2 to TRBJ2-7; TRBD1 aligns across 10 bases. Looked up from germline, CDR1 is SNHLY and CDR2 is FYNNEI. The CDR3 spans 15 residues. With V trimmed by 3 bases and J by 5 bases, 7 bases remained unmatched. CDR3 sequence (DNA): TGTGCCAGCAGTGATAAGGGGACAGGGGTCGACGAGCAGTACTTC. This sequence encodes CASSDKGTGVDEQYF.

This clone was observed a few times. V usage is TRBV15 and J usage is TRBJ2-6, with D hard to call. V lost 6 bases and J 4 bases, leaving 10 bases between the germline ends. Looked up from germline, CDR1 is LNHNV and CDR2 is YYDKDF (reference sequence). This CDR3 spans 14 amino acids. The CDR3 loop is CATSWAAGANVLTF. In DNA form, the CDR3 reads TGTGCCACCAGTTGGGCGGCCGGGGCCAACGTCCTGACTTTC.

This chain connects TRBV5-1 to TRBJ2-7; a weak D match, TRBD2 (6 bases). The CDR3 totals 14 residues. Germline CDR1 reads SGHRS; CDR2 reads YFSETQ. V was clipped by 1 base and J by 0 bases, with 8 bases between them. Here the CDR3 DNA reads TGCGCCAGCAGCTTGCCGGGAGACTCCTACGAGCAGTACTTC. Translated: CASSLPGDSYEQYF. Filled out from reference TRBV5-1 and TRBJ2-7, the complete variable domain reads KAGVTQTPRYLIKTRGQQVTLSCSPISGHRSVSWYQQTPGQGLQFLFEYFSETQRNKGNFPGRFSGRQFSNSRSEMNVSTLELGDSALYLCASSLPGDSYEQYFGPGTRLTVT.

This rearrangement joins TRBV7-6 to TRBJ2-7; 7 bases fit TRBD1. CDR1 is SGHVS, CDR2 FNYEAQ, per germline. The CDR3 covers 13 residues. With V trimmed by 4 bases and J by 6 bases, 6 bases remained unmatched. CDR3 in amino acids: CASSSDRVSEQYF. Here the CDR3 DNA reads TGTGCCAGCAGCTCAGACAGGGTTAGCGAGCAGTACTTC. The full variable domain, rest sourced from reference TRBV7-6 and TRBJ2-7, is GAGVSQSPRYKVTKRGQDVALRCDPISGHVSLYWYRQALGQGPEFLTYFNYEAQQDKSGLPNDRFSAERPEGSISTLTIQRTEQRDSAMYRCASSSDRVSEQYFGPGTRLTVT.

The chain recombines TRBV6-5 with TRBJ2-4; weak D call: TRBD2 (6 bases). V was trimmed by 2 bases and J by 6 bases, leaving 14 bases between them. The length of the CDR3 is 15 residues. The germline CDR1 and CDR2 sequences are MNHEY and SVGAGI. CDR3 nucleotide sequence: TGTGCCAGCAGTTACCTTCCAGCGGGTGCAAACATTCAGTACTTC. This gives the protein CASSYLPAGANIQYF.

The chain has TRBV14 and TRBJ1-4, with D possibly TRBD1 on 5 matching bases. The germline CDR1 and CDR2 sequences are SGHDN and FVKESK. V was shortened by 4 bases and J by 5 bases, with 11 bases between the two germline ends. CDR3 length: 14 residues. The CDR3 protein is CASSPGTLNEKLFF. In DNA form, the CDR3 reads TGTGCCAGCAGCCCCGGGACCTTAAATGAAAAACTGTTTTTT.

Notes on this clone: The same CDR3 can be traced to other DNA sequences in this sample. This chain uses TRBV2 with TRBJ2-3, with 7 bases that match TRBD2. V was clipped by 9 bases and J by 1 base; unmatched bases: 7. The CDR3 extends over 14 amino acids. From germline, CDR1 is SNHLY and CDR2 FYNNEI. The CDR3, as DNA: TGTGCCAGTTCTATTGGGGGGGGCACAGATACGCAGTATTTT. Amino acids: CASSIGGGTDTQYF.

On this clone: The same CDR3 also results from other DNA sequences found in this sample. This chain joins TRBV4-3 and TRBJ2-5; 7 nucleotides match TRBD1. The CDR3 runs to 16 residues. V dropped 1 base and J dropped 2; count of bases not matched to a gene: 7. Germline V CDR1 and CDR2: LGHNA, YSLEER. The CDR3 spells CASSQGGRQGQETQYF. CDR3 nucleotide sequence: TGCGCCAGCAGCCAAGGGGGGAGACAGGGTCAAGAGACCCAGTACTTC.

This clone has just a few counts. CDR3 nucleotide sequence: TGCGCCAGCAGCTTATTCCAGAGTAATTCACCCCTCCACTTT. It is translated as CASSLFQSNSPLHF. The V and J genes are TRBV5-1 and TRBJ1-6; D gene uncertain. The CDR3 totals 14 residues. V gave up 2 bases and J gave up 6 bases, with 9 bases separating them. Looked up from germline, CDR1 is SGHRS and CDR2 is YFSETQ.

The CDR3 DNA follows: TGTGCCAGCAGTTCGGCAGGGCAAGCTTTCTTT. Its translation: CASSSAGQAFF. This sequence joins TRBV25-1 and TRBJ1-1, with a tentative D call TRBD1 (5 bases). CDR1 is MGHDK and CDR2 is SYGVNS in the germline V gene. Trimming pared 5 bases from V and 9 bases from J, leaving 10 bases between. The CDR3 spans 11 residues.

This chain links TRBV2 with TRBJ1-2, with 9 bases aligning to TRBD1. Trimming removed 5 bases from V and 6 bases from J; junction bases left unmatched: 7. Germline assignment: CDR1 SNHLY and CDR2 FYNNEI. CDR3 length: 14 amino acids. The CDR3 coding sequence is TGTGCCAGCAGTTCCGACAGGGGGGGCAATGGCTACACCTTC. Translation gives CASSSDRGGNGYTF.

The chain couples TRBV10-3 to TRBJ2-3; D gene ambiguous. Germline CDR1 ENHRY, CDR2 SYGVKD. V lost 5 bases and J 0 bases, leaving 12 bases between the germline ends. This CDR3 spans 15 amino acids. In nucleotides, the CDR3 is TGTGCCATCAGTCTCGGCTCTACAAGCACAGATACGCAGTATTTT. Amino acid sequence: CAISLGSTSTDTQYF.

The chain couples TRBV5-1 to TRBJ1-6, with D possibly being TRBD1 (6 bases). There are 16 residues in the CDR3. V was shortened by 0 bases and J by 9 bases, with 16 bases between the two germline ends. Per germline, CDR1 SGHRS and CDR2 YFSETQ. CDR3 in DNA: TGCGCCAGCAGCTTGGAGGGGACAACGTGGGGTTCACCCCTCCACTTT. Translated: CASSLEGTTWGSPLHF.

The rearrangement joins TRBV2 to TRBJ1-5; a possible D gene is TRBD1 (5 bases). V was pared by 4 bases and J by 4 bases, with 8 bases between. The CDR3 is 13 amino acids. Looked up from germline, CDR1 is SNHLY and CDR2 is FYNNEI. The CDR3 is CASSGEGNQPQHF. The CDR3 nucleotides read TGTGCCAGCAGTGGGGAGGGGAATCAGCCCCAGCATTTT.

This chain connects TRBV4-1 to TRBJ1-4; weak D call: TRBD1 (6 bases). This CDR3 contains 15 residues. Germline V lookup: CDR1 MGHRA, CDR2 YSYEKL. Trimming stripped 6 bases from V and 4 bases from J, with 15 bases between. The CDR3 DNA is TGCGCCAGCAGGTCTCCGGGACATAGTAATGAAAAACTGTTTTTT. Encoded protein: CASRSPGHSNEKLFF.

This clone appeared many times. The chain has TRBV4-3 and TRBJ2-5; 8 nucleotides agree with TRBD2. With V trimmed by 1 base and J by 5 bases, 6 bases remained unmatched. Germline CDR1 is LGHNA and CDR2 is YSLEER. The CDR3 is made up of 15 amino acids. The DNA of the CDR3 is TGCGCCAGCAGCCAAGTGACGGGGGGGCGGGAGACCCAGTACTTC. It codes for CASSQVTGGRETQYF.

The chain uses TRBV19 and TRBJ1-2; D is perhaps TRBD1 (6 bases). CDR3 length equals 15 residues. Per germline, CDR1 LNHDA and CDR2 SQIVND (reference sequence). The V and J ends lost 0 bases and 4 bases respectively, with 12 bases between them. The CDR3 sequence is CASSIDLRQAYGYTF. The CDR3 DNA sequence: TGTGCCAGTAGTATAGATCTAAGACAGGCCTATGGCTACACCTTC.

This rearrangement joins TRBV28 to TRBJ2-5; perhaps TRBD1 as D (6 bases). V was pared by 3 bases and J by 11 bases, with 10 bases between. This CDR3 comprises 11 residues. In germline, CDR1 is MDHEN, CDR2 SYDVKM. The CDR3 DNA follows: TGTGCCAGCAGTTTTCTTGACAGGCAGTACTTC. It encodes CASSFLDRQYF.

The V call is TRBV29-1, the J call TRBJ1-1; tentative D call: TRBD1 (5 bases). CDR1 and CDR2 from the germline V gene are SQVTM and ANQGSEA. The CDR3 has 13 amino acids. V dropped 3 bases and J dropped 3 bases, with 11 bases sitting between them. DNA of the CDR3: TGCAGCGTTGATGGTCAGGGCGACACTGAAGCTTTCTTT. Its translation: CSVDGQGDTEAFF.

V and J are TRBV9 and TRBJ1-5, with 8 bases aligning to TRBD1. The CDR3 has 15 residues. The trim removed 4 bases at V and 7 bases at J, leaving 10 bases unmatched. Germline V CDR1 and CDR2: SGDLS, YYNGEE. CDR3 nucleotide sequence: TGTGCCAGCAGCCCCCAGGGGGCGCAGGGGCAGCCCCAGCATTTT. Its translation: CASSPQGAQGQPQHF.